The T cell receptor beta chain described here comes from a study of PD-L1 blockade in urothelial cancer. Overall study context: Bladder-origin urothelial cancer in males covered twenty-five of 29 patients. Patients previously received 0 to 3 chemotherapy regimens. Analyses used blood from 3 weeks (second dose) and 6 weeks after treatment start. Per blood sample, T cells had a median of roughly 150,000.

The CDR3 length is 15 residues. Germline trimming cut 3 bases from V and 9 bases from J; bases unmatched to any gene: 11. Germline V gene lookup returns CDR1 SQVTM and CDR2 ANQGSEA. Documented time point: pretreatment peripheral blood. Libraries were prepared by immunoSEQ multiplex PCR; TCRdb keeps only in-frame clonotypes and omits some of them. The sample gives around 79,000 clones, about 82% of which show up once; roughly 7.3% is in the top ten. V is TRBV29-1 and J is TRBJ2-1; 10 bases agree with TRBD2. The sequence was obtained from a man aged 40-50 years with urothelial cancer. The input for sequencing was PBMCs, taken around atezolizumab (anti-PD-L1) treatment. The CDR3 DNA sequence: TGCAGCGTTGAGGGGGGACCTAGCGGGAGCGGTGAGCAGTTCTTC. This encodes CSVEGGPSGSGEQFF.